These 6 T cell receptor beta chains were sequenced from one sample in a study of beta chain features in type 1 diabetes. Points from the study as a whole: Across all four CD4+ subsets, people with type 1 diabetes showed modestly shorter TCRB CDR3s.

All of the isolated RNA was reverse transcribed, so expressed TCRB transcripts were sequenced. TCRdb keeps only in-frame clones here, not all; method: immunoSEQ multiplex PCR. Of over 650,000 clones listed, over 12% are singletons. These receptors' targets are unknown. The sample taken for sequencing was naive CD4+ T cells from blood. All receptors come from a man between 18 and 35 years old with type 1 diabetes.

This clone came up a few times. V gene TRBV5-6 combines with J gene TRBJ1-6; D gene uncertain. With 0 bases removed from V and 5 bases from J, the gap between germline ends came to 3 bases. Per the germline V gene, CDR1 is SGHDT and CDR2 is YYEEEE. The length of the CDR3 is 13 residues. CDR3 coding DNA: TGTGCCAGCAGCTTGGGCAATAATTCACCCCTCCACTTT. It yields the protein CASSLGNNSPLHF.

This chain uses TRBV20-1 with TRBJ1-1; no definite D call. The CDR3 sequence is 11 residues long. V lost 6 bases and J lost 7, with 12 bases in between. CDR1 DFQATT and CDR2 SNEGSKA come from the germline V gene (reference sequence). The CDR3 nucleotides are TGCAGTGCACCGACTTCCATTGAAGCTTTCTTT. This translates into CSAPTSIEAFF.

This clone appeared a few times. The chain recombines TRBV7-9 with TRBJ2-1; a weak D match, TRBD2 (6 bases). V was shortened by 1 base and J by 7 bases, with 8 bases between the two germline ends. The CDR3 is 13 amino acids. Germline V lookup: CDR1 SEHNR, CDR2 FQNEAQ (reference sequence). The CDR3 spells CASSLDGGNEQFF. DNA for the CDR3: TGTGCCAGCAGCTTAGACGGGGGAAATGAGCAGTTCTTC.

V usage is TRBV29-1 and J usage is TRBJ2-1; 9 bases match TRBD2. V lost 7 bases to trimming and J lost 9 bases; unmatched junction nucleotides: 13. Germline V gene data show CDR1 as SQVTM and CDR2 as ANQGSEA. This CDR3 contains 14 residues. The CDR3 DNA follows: TGCAGCGCCAGATTATCGGGACTAGCCGGTGAGCAGTTCTTC. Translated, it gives CSARLSGLAGEQFF.

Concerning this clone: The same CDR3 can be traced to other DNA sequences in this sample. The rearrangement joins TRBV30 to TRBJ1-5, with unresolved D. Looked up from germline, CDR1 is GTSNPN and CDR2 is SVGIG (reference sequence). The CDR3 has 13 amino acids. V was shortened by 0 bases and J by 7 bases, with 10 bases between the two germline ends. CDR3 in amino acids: CAWSVWGRQPQHF. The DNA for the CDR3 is TGTGCCTGGAGTGTCTGGGGTCGGCAGCCCCAGCATTTT.

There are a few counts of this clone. CDR3 DNA sequence: TGTGCCTGGAGAGTCTTGGATCCTACTTATGGCTACACCTTC. It yields the protein CAWRVLDPTYGYTF. The chain is built from TRBV30 and TRBJ1-2; no definite D call. The V and J ends lost 3 bases and 5 bases respectively, with 16 bases between them. The CDR3 spans 14 residues. Germline V gives CDR1 GTSNPN, CDR2 SVGIG (reference sequence).